This TCR beta chain appears in the sequencing data of a study of blood T cell repertoires in COVID-19. Method: immunoSEQ multiplex PCR; TCRdb's copy keeps in-frame clones and lacks some. The repertoire holds over 150,000 clones, with roughly 83% as singletons. This clone was found once. The CDR3 runs to 13 residues. V was pared by 6 bases and J by 8 bases, with 9 bases of the junction left unmatched. The V gene's germline CDR1 is LNHDA and CDR2 SQIVND (reference sequence). The chain uses TRBV19 and TRBJ1-2; 7 nucleotides line up with TRBD1. Sequencing was done on a sample of peripheral blood. This clonotype was sampled from a man aged 18-30 years with active or convalescent COVID-19. For the CDR3, the DNA is TGTGCCAGTAGGACCGACAGGGTAGGGGGCTACACCTTC. It specifies CASRTDRVGGYTF. Supplemented by reference TRBV19 and TRBJ1-2, the full variable domain reads DGGITQSPKYLFRKEGQNVTLSCEQNLNHDAMYWYRQDPGQGLRLIYYSQIVNDFQKGDIAEGYSVSREKKESFPLTVTSAQKNPTAFYLCASRTDRVGGYTFGSGTRLTVV.